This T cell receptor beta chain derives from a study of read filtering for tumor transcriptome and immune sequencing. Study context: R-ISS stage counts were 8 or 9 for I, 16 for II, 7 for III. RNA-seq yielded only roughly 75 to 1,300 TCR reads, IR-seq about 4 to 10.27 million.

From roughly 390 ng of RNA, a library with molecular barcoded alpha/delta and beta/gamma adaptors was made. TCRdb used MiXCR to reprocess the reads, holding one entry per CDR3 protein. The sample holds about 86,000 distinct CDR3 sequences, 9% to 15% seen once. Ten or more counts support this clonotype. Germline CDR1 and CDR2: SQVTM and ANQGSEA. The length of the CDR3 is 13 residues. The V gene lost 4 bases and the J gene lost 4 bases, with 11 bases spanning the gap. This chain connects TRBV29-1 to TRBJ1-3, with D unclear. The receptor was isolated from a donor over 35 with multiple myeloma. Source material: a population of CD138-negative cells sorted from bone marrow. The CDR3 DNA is TGCAGCGTTGCCGGATCAGCGGGAAACACCATATATTTT. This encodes CSVAGSAGNTIYF.